Described below is a single T cell receptor (beta chain) sequence and its context. The antigen is unknown. This may arise from a read error, as a much more abundant clone is one base away. The CDR3 covers 12 residues. Germline V gene lookup returns CDR1 SNHLY and CDR2 FYNNEI. Arm-PCR with iRepertoire HTBI primers amplified the CDR3 regions for these TCR beta libraries. TCRdb re-derived calls from the multiplex PCR reads in MiXCR, one entry per CDR3 protein. The table has 400,000 to 500,000 distinct CDR3 sequences, approximately 21% seen once. The sample comes from a study of regulatory T cells in long-lasting Graves disease. Whole-study context: The study counted Graves' disease as persistent given over 5 years of antithyroid drugs and positive TSH receptor antibodies.

Stated time point: persistent/refractory GD, antithyroid drugs over 5 years with positive TRAb. Following extraction of RNA from PBMCs, that RNA was used to make the TCR library. American Thyroid Association guidelines served as the basis for diagnosing Graves' disease. Study findings and constraints: The study found TRBV28, TRBJ1-2 and TRBJ2-5 favored in persistent disease. The persistent group shared about 2,500 public clonotypes, more than the roughly 970 shared by new patients.

The chain carries TRBV2 and TRBJ1-2; no clear D. The sequence was collected from a female donor with Graves disease. Sequencing used peripheral blood mononuclear cells (PBMCs), obtained when the disease was refractory, from a patient treated with antithyroid drugs. Here the CDR3 reads CASSDGGYGHTF. Written as DNA, the CDR3 is TGTGCCAGCAGTGACGGCGGCTATGGCCACACCTTC.